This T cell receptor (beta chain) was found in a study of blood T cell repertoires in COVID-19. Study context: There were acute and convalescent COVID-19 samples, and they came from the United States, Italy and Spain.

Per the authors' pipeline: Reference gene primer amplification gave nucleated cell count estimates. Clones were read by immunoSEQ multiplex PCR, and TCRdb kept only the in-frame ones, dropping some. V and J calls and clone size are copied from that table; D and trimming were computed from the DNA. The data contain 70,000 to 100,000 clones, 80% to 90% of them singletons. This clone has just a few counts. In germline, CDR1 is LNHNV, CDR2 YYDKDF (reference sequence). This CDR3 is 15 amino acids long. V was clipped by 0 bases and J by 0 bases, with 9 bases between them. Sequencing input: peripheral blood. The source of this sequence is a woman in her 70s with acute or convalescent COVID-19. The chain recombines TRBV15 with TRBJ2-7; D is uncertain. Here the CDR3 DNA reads TGTGCCACCAGCAGAGATCCGGCTAGCTCCTACGAGCAGTACTTC. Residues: CATSRDPASSYEQYF.